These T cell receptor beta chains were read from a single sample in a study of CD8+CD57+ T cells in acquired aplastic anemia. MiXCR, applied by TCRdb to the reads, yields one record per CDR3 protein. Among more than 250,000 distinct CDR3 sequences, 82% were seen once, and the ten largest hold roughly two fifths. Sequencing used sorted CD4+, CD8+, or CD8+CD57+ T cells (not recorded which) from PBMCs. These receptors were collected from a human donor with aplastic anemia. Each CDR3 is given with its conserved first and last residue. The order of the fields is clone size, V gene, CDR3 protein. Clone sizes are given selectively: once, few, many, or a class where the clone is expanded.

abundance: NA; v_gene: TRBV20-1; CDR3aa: CSARPGQGAREQYF
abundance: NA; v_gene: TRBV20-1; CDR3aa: CSARHRRYEQYF
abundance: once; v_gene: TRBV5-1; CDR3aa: CASSFSGAGQETQYF
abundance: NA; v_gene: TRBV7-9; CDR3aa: CASSLDRSGNTDAFF
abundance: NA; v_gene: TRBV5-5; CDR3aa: CASSPPDTGSWEETQYF
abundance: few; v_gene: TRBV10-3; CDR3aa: CAISEAQNTEAFF
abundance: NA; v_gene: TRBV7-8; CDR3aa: CASSLEGGPGSHEQFF
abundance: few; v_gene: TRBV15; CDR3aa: CATSRDLDYEQYF
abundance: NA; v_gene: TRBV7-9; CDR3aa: CASSVQVSAGNTIYF
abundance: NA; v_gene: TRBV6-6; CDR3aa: CATGGGPDEQYF
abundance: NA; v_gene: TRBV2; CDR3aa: CASSIGQGRNGKLFF
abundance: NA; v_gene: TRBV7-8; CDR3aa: CASELAADPETQYF
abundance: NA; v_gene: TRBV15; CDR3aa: CASSGRYNQQFF
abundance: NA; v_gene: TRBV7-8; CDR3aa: CASSFHPDRSALYF
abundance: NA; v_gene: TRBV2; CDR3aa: CASGDGGTDTQNFEAVF
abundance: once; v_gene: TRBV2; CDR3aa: CASRVGSTTKQF
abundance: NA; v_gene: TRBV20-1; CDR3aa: CSASGASVLTDTQYF
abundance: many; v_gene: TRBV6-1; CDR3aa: CASDRTSGGTDTQYF
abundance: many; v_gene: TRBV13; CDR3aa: CASSSGSSQETQYF
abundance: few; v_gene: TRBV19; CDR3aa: CASNKDRLNTEAFF
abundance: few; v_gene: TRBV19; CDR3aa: CASSLGRGGNTIYF
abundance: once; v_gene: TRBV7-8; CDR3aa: CASGDGGTDTPQFF
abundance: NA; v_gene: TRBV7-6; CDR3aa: CASSSNYRDTEQYF
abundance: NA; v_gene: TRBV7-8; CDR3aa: CASGLGGTATKYF
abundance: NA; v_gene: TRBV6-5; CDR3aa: CASSYSGSNTEAFF
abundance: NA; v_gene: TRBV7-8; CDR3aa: CASSLAGGSDTNVLTF
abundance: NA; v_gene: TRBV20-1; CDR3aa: CSAREPITSGRLVDTQYF
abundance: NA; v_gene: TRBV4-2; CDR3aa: CASSPYGVGHAELFF
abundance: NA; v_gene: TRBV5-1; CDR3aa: CASSLEFYGSNEQFF
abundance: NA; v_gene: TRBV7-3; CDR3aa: CASSSIPHGESETQYF
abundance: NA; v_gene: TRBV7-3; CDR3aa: CASSLAGGHDTTYF
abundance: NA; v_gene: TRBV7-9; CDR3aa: CASGDQGRDTNDF
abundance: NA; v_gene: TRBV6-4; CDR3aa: CASSELAGRTDTQYFGPGTIYF
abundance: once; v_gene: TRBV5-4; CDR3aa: CASSFTSDPNSNQPQHF
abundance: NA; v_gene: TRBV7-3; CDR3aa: CASSLGPIAYQETYTF
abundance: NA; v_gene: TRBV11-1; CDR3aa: CASSLGARPGNTIYF
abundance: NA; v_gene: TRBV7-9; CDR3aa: CASSLQGGGGQDEQFF
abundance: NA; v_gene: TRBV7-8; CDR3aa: CASSLARGPDTQTF
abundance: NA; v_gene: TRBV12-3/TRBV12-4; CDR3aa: CASSAGEGGYNSPLHF
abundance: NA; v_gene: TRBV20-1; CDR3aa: CSAGTGGTDTQYF
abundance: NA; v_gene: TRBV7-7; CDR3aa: CASSTSSGLRASLYTF
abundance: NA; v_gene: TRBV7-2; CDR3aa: CASSLAVRRDSPYHF
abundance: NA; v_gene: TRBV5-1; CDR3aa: CASSPIMTDVDEQYF
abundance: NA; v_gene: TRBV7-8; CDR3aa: CASSRLECF
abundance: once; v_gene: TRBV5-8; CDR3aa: CASGGDGTNEKLFF
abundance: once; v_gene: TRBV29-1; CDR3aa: CSINLTGGDGYTF
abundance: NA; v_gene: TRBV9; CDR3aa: CASSVAPDTQKFYF
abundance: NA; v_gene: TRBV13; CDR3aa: CASSPEKGRASDTQYF
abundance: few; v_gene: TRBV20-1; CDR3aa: CSARDLDGAYEQYF
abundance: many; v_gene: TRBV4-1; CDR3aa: CASSQVRGPLYGYTF